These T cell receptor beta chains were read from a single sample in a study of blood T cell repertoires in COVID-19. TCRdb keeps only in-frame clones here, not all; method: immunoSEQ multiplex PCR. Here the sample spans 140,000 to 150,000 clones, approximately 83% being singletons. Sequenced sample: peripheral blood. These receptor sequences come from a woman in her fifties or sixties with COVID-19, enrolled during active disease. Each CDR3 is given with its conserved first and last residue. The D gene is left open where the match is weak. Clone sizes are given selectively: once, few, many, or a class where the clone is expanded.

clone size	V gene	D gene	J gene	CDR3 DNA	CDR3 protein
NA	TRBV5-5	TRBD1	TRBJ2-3	TGTGCCAGCAGCTTGCATGGGACAGCATTTCGCACAGATACGCAGTATTTT	CASSLHGTAFRTDTQYF
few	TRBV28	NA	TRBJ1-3	TGTGCCAGCAGTTCTACGGGGGGCGCCTATGGAAACACCATATATTTT	CASSSTGGAYGNTIYF
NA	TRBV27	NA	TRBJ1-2	TGTGCCAGCAGAGGCCTGCGGGGATATGGCTACACCTTC	CASRGLRGYGYTF
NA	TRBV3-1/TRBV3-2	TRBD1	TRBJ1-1	TGTGCCAGCAGCCAATATCAGGGGGTCACTGAAGCTTTCTTT	CASSQYQGVTEAFF
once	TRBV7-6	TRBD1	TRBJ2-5	TGTGCCAGCAGCTTATCCCGGACAGGGGGCATGAAGACCCAGTACTTC	CASSLSRTGGMKTQYF
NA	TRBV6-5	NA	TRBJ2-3	TGTGCCAGCGACAGCTGGGATACGCAGTATTTT	CASDSWDTQYF
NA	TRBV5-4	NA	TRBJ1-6	TGTGCCAGCAGCTTGAGGGGCATTAATTCACCCCTCCACTTT	CASSLRGINSPLHF
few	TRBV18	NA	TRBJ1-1	TGTGCCAGCTCCTCGACGGGGGATTATTCACCTTTCTTT	CASSSTGDYSPFF
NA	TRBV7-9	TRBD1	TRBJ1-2	TGTGCCAGCAGCTTAGCGAGGGGGCCTTCTAACTATGGCTACACCTTC	CASSLARGPSNYGYTF
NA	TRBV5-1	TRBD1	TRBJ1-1	TGCGCCAGCAGCTCGATGGGACAGAAGAACACTGAAGCTTTCTTT	CASSSMGQKNTEAFF
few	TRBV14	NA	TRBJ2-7	TGTGCCAGCAGCCAAGCCCGGGAGCAGTACTTC	CASSQAREQYF
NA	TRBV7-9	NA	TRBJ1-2	TGTGCCAGCAGCTTACCGGGACTGACCTATGGCTACACCTTC	CASSLPGLTYGYTF
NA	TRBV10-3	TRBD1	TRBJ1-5	TGTGCCATCAGCCCAGAGACAGGGCCGCGGGAGCCCCAGCATTTT	CAISPETGPREPQHF
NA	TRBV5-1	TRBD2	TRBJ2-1	TGCGCCAGCAAGACTAGCGGGGATTACAATGAGCAGTTCTTC	CASKTSGDYNEQFF
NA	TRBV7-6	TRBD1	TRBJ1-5	TGTGCCAGCAGCTTTTTGGGCGGCACGACAGGGGCGGTCGGTAATCAGCCCCAGCATTTT	CASSFLGGTTGAVGNQPQHF
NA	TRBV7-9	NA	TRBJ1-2	TGTGCCAGCAGCTCAACGACAGTGAACTATGGCTACACCTTC	CASSSTTVNYGYTF
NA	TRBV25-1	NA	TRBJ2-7	TGTGCCAGCAGGAGGAACTACGAGCAGTACTTC	CASRRNYEQYF
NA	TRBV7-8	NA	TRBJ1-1	TGTGCCAGCAGCTTAACGAGTGACACTGAAGCTTTCTTT	CASSLTSDTEAFF
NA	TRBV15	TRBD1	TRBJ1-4	TGTGCCACCAGCAGAGATCGCCGACCCCCGGGACAGTTTAATGAAAAACTGTTTTTT	CATSRDRRPPGQFNEKLFF
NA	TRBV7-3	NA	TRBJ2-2	TGTGCCAGCAGCTTAGCTATCGGGGAGCTGTTTTTT	CASSLAIGELFF
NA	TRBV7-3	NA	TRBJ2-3	TGTGCCAGCAGCTCCTCAGGGTTCACAGATACGCAGTATTTT	CASSSSGFTDTQYF
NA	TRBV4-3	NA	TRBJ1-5	TGCGCCAGCAGCCAAGATCTGTCCCAGCCCCAGCATTTT	CASSQDLSQPQHF
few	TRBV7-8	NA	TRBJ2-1	TGTGCCAGCAGCACCCGGACTGGCAATGCGGGGCAGTTCTTC	CASSTRTGNAGQFF
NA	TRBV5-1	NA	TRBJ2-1	TGCGCCAGCAGCCCGATTAGGGGTTACAATGAGCAGTTCTTC	CASSPIRGYNEQFF
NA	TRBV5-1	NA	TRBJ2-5	TGCGCCAGCAGCTCCCGACTATCCGAAGAGACCCAGTACTTC	CASSSRLSEETQYF
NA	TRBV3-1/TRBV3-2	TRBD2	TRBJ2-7	TGTGCCAGCAGCCCCTCGGGGACTAGCGCCTACGAGCAGTACTTC	CASSPSGTSAYEQYF
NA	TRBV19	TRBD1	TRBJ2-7	TGTGCCAAGGTGAACAGGGGGCCAGCCTACGAGCAGTACTTC	CAKVNRGPAYEQYF
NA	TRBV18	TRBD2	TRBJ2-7	TGTGCCAGCTCCTATGGGACTAGCGGGGAGGACGAGCAGTACTTC	CASSYGTSGEDEQYF
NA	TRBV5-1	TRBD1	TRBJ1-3	TGCGCCAGCAGCCCCGGACAGGGCGGGATCGGAAACACCATATATTTT	CASSPGQGGIGNTIYF
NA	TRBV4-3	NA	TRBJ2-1	TGCGCCAGCAGACCCACCGGGACTCGGAATGAGCAGTTCTTC	CASRPTGTRNEQFF
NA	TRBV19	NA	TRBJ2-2	TGTGCCAGTAGTAAAGTCCGGGACACCTACACCGGGGAGCTGTTTTTT	CASSKVRDTYTGELFF
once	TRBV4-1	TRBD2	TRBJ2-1	TGCGCCAGCAGCCAACCCGCGGGACTAGCGGGGGCTCTCGACAATGAGCAGTTCTTC	CASSQPAGLAGALDNEQFF
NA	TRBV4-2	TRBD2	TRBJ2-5	TGTGCCAGCAGCCAAGTGGGCGGGGGAGACCAAGAGACCCAGTACTTC	CASSQVGGGDQETQYF
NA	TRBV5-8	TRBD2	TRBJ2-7	TGTGCCAGCAGCTTCGGGGGGGACTACTACGAGCAGTACTTC	CASSFGGDYYEQYF
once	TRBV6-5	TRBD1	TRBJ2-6	TGTGCCAGCGGGCAGACAGGGTCCCGGGCCAACGTCCTGACTTTC	CASGQTGSRANVLTF
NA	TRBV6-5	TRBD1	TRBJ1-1	TGTGCCAGCAGGGGGACAGGGGGCTGGGCTGAAGCTTTCTTT	CASRGTGGWAEAFF
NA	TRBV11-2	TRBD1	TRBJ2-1	TGTGCCAGCGGGGACAGTAACTACAATGAGCAGTTCTTC	CASGDSNYNEQFF
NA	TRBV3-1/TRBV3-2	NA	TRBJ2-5	TGTGCCAGCAGCCAAGATTGGGGACAAGTTGAGACCCAGTACTTC	CASSQDWGQVETQYF
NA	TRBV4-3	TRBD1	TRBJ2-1	TGCGCCAGCAGCCAAGATCCGGAGACAGGGGGCTACTTCTCCTACAATGAGCAGTTCTTC	CASSQDPETGGYFSYNEQFF
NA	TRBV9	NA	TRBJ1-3	TGTGCCAGCAGCGTAGCTCACAGGGCGGACTCTGGAAACACCATATATTTT	CASSVAHRADSGNTIYF
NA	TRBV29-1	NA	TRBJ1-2	TGCAGCGTTGAAATCCCAGGGCGCTCCCTTAACTATGGCTACACCTTC	CSVEIPGRSLNYGYTF
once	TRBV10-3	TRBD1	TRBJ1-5	TGTGCCATCAGTCGGACAGGGGAAAGTCAGCCCCAGCATTTT	CAISRTGESQPQHF